This record looks at one TCR beta chain sequence and its context. V shed 3 bases and J 3 bases; nucleotides not matched to a gene: 6. The CDR3 runs 16 residues. The V gene's germline CDR1 is SGDLS and CDR2 YYNGEE. The data belong to a study of OX40 agonist ivuxolimab in advanced cancers. Study details: The group had a mean age of roughly 56 years, ranged from roughly 23 to 85, and was less than 85% male. Therapy given before enrollment (anti-PD-1, anti-PD-L1 or anti-CTLA-4) was allowed, and under 45% had some.

Libraries were prepared by immunoSEQ multiplex PCR; TCRdb keeps only in-frame clonotypes and omits some of them. The repertoire consists of roughly 73,000 clones, with 84% occurring once and the leading ten covering over 2%. Patients were ineligible given autoimmune disease history or systemic immunosuppression. The chain links TRBV9 to TRBJ1-3; 10 bases agree with TRBD1. This specimen consisted of CD4+ or CD8+ T cells sorted from blood, obtained in a trial of the OX40 agonist ivuxolimab. This TCR came from an adult with an advanced solid tumor such as melanoma, head and neck, liver or kidney cancer. The CDR3 sequence: CASSARTGGFGNTIYF. DNA of the CDR3: TGTGCCAGCAGCGCCCGGACAGGGGGGTTTGGAAACACCATATATTTT.